Included here is one T cell receptor beta chain sequence, with context. The antigen remains unidentified. Germline CDR1 is SEHNR and CDR2 is FQNEAQ (reference sequence). V trimming: 5 bases; J trimming: 2 bases; junction bases outside the gene matches: 10. This CDR3 contains 16 residues. The data were taken from a study of post-analysis software for immune sequencing data. At the level of the study: Recorded subtypes: relapsing-remitting, secondary progressive, progressive-relapsing; some patients unannotated.

Study observations and caveats: In patients, TRBV5-6, TRBV5-1 and TRBV20-1 belonged to roughly five TRBV segments found more frequently than in controls. The F measure placed samples prepared in the same batch into strongly shared clusters. The study found significantly lower normalized Chao1 diversity in multiple sclerosis patients than in controls.

Carried by the TCR beta cDNA libraries were unique molecular identifiers. Starting from around 1 to 10 million T cells, the study yielded approximately 500,000 cDNA molecules. TCRdb passed the PCR reads through MiXCR, listing each CDR3 protein once. The top ten clones hold roughly an eighth of a sample with about 460,000 distinct CDR3 sequences, roughly 45% of them seen once. The sequence came from a girl aged 5-17 years with multiple sclerosis. The chain employs TRBV7-9 and TRBJ2-5; 8 bases are a match to TRBD1. Sequenced input: blood. Here the CDR3 reads CASSKDDRGGQETQYF. In nucleotides, the CDR3 is TGTGCCAGCAGCAAAGACGACAGGGGAGGTCAAGAGACCCAGTACTTC.